Listed here are 13 T cell receptor beta chains from one sample, sequenced in a study of Ad26.COV2.S vaccination and SARS-CoV-2 variants. Treatment denoted: around 19 received Ad26.COV2.S at low or high dose, single or two shots; roughly five received placebo; per-sample allocation not given. Sampling was performed 63 days after the first vaccine or placebo injection. TCRdb's copy holds only in-frame clones and misses some; the assay was immunoSEQ multiplex PCR. The data contain about 240,000 clones, roughly 90% of them seen just once; the ten biggest clones take up around 11%. Sequences were derived from peripheral blood, sampled in a trial of Ad26.COV2.S vaccine versus placebo. Receptors were obtained from a person aged 18 to 59 who received the Ad26.COV2.S COVID-19 vaccine or a placebo.

The rearrangement links TRBV30 to TRBJ1-6; 8 bases align to TRBD1. Trimming at V came to 5 bases and at J to 10 bases, leaving 10 bases not matched to a gene. The CDR3 sequence is 14 residues long. Germline V gene lookup returns CDR1 GTSNPN and CDR2 SVGIG (reference sequence). The CDR3 DNA reads TGTGCCTGGGGTTCCGGACAGGGAAGCTCACCCCTCCACTTT. Translating gives CAWGSGQGSSPLHF. Complete variable domain (other parts from reference TRBV30 and TRBJ1-6): SQTIHQWPATLVQPVGSPLSLECTVEGTSNPNLYWYRQAAGRGLQLLFYSVGIGQISSEVPQNLSASRPQDRQFILSSKKLLLSDSGFYLCAWGSGQGSSPLHFGNGTRLTVT.

The chain uses TRBV5-6 and TRBJ2-7; D gene unclear. Germline values: CDR1 SGHDT, CDR2 YYEEEE. This CDR3 contains 13 residues. Trimming removed 2 bases from V and 5 bases from J, with 11 bases in between. The CDR3 DNA is TGTGCCAGCAGCTTAGGTGGGTTTGACGAGCAGTACTTC. This codes for CASSLGGFDEQYF. The full variable domain, with the rest looked up from reference TRBV5-6 and TRBJ2-7, is DAGVTQSPTHLIKTRGQQVTLRCSPKSGHDTVSWYQQALGQGPQFIFQYYEEEERQRGNFPDRFSGHQFPNYSSELNVNALLLGDSALYLCASSLGGFDEQYFGPGTRLTVT.

V gene TRBV7-8 combines with J gene TRBJ1-1, with D perhaps TRBD1 (6 bases). This CDR3 comprises 16 residues. V was pared by 0 bases and J by 4 bases, with 15 bases between. Germline V CDR1 and CDR2: SGHVS, FQNEAQ. CDR3: CASSLAGGQISTEAFF. CDR3 nucleotide sequence: TGTGCCAGCAGCTTAGCTGGGGGGCAGATAAGCACTGAAGCTTTCTTT.

The chain uses TRBV27 and TRBJ2-7, with TRBD1 identical over 10 bases. V shed 5 bases, J shed 2 bases, and the junction held 6 bases outside the gene matches. Looked up from germline, CDR1 is MNHEY and CDR2 is SMNVEV (reference sequence). This CDR3 region has 15 residues. As DNA, the CDR3 is TGTGCCAGCAGTATCCGGGACAGGGGTCCCTACGAGCAGTACTTC. Translation: CASSIRDRGPYEQYF.

The V call is TRBV28, the J call TRBJ2-7; no clear D. The CDR3 loop spans 11 amino acids. The germline V and J ends were trimmed by 6 bases and 6 bases, with 9 bases remaining between them. Germline V lookup: CDR1 MDHEN, CDR2 SYDVKM. The CDR3 DNA reads as TGTGCCAGCAGCGCTTTCCCCGAGCAGTACTTC. Its protein is CASSAFPEQYF. Based on the CDR3 plus reference TRBV28 and TRBJ2-7, the full variable domain is DVKVTQSSRYLVKRTGEKVFLECVQDMDHENMFWYRQDPGLGLRLIYFSYDVKMKEKGDIPEGYSVSREKKERFSLILESASTNQTSMYLCASSAFPEQYFGPGTRLTVT.

The chain combines TRBV14 with TRBJ2-2; D may be TRBD2 (5 bases). Trimming stripped 4 bases from V and 6 bases from J, with 9 bases between. The germline V gene has CDR1 SGHDN and CDR2 FVKESK. The CDR3 is 13 amino acids. For the CDR3, the DNA is TGTGCCAGCAGCCTAAGCGGCCCCGGGGAGCTGTTTTTT. This translates into CASSLSGPGELFF.

The chain employs TRBV29-1 and TRBJ1-2; 8 bases line up with TRBD1. The germline gives CDR1 SQVTM, CDR2 ANQGSEA. The CDR3 is 13 residues long. The V and J ends lost 0 bases and 6 bases, in that order; junction bases with no gene match: 3. The CDR3 here is CSVEDQGANGYTF. CDR3 nucleotides: TGCAGCGTTGAAGACCAGGGGGCAAATGGCTACACCTTC.

V gene TRBV29-1 combines with J gene TRBJ1-4; maybe TRBD1 (6 bases). V shed 6 bases and J shed 8 bases, with 16 bases lying between them. This CDR3 region has 13 residues. CDR1 is SQVTM, CDR2 ANQGSEA, per germline. CDR3 DNA: TGCAGCGTGAACACGGGAGGGGGAGAAAAACTGTTTTTT. Encoded protein: CSVNTGGGEKLFF.

The V call is TRBV4-3, the J call TRBJ2-5, with D possibly being TRBD1 or TRBD2 (5 bases each). CDR3 length: 19 amino acids. CDR1 and CDR2 (germline): LGHNA, YSLEER. Trimming took 0 bases from V and 5 from J, leaving 25 bases between them. The CDR3 loop is CASSQDWAGVRGADETQYF. CDR3 nucleotide sequence: TGCGCCAGCAGCCAAGATTGGGCCGGTGTTCGGGGCGCGGATGAGACCCAGTACTTC.

This clone appeared a single time. V and J are TRBV3-1 (or the pseudogene TRBV3-2) and TRBJ2-3; D may be TRBD2 (6 bases). Trimming stripped 4 bases from V and 7 bases from J, with 27 bases between. Germline CDR1 LGHDT, CDR2 YNNKEL (reference sequence). CDR3 length: 18 amino acids. Written as DNA, the CDR3 is TGTGCCAGCAGCCCCTCGTTGGGGGAAGGCCTCCGCGGGAATACGCAGTATTTT. This gives the protein CASSPSLGEGLRGNTQYF.

This rearrangement joins TRBV5-1 to TRBJ2-5, with 10 bases fitting TRBD1. Per germline, CDR1 SGHRS and CDR2 YFSETQ. This CDR3 comprises 16 residues. V trimming: 2 bases; J trimming: 4 bases; junction bases outside the gene matches: 8. CDR3 sequence: CASSFTSGTGVETQYF. The CDR3 DNA follows: TGCGCCAGCAGCTTCACCTCCGGGACAGGGGTAGAGACCCAGTACTTC. The whole variable domain, filled in from reference TRBV5-1 and TRBJ2-5, reads KAGVTQTPRYLIKTRGQQVTLSCSPISGHRSVSWYQQTPGQGLQFLFEYFSETQRNKGNFPGRFSGRQFSNSRSEMNVSTLELGDSALYLCASSFTSGTGVETQYFGPGTRLLVL.

The rearrangement uses TRBV13 and TRBJ1-5; no clear D gene. CDR3 length: 14 amino acids. Per germline, CDR1 PRHDT and CDR2 FYEKMQ (reference sequence). V lost 0 bases and J 3 bases, leaving 6 bases between the germline ends. The CDR3 nucleotides are TGTGCCAGCAGCTTAGGGCGGCTCAATCAGCCCCAGCATTTT. This codes for CASSLGRLNQPQHF.

The chain recombines TRBV24-1 with TRBJ2-7, with 8 bases identical to TRBD1. This CDR3 spans 16 amino acids. CDR1 is KGHDR, CDR2 SFDVKD, per germline. Unmatched junction bases numbered 9, after V lost 4 bases and J lost 2 bases. The CDR3 loop is CATSDPTGVVPYEQYF. The CDR3 DNA is TGTGCCACCAGTGACCCGACAGGGGTTGTCCCCTACGAGCAGTACTTC.